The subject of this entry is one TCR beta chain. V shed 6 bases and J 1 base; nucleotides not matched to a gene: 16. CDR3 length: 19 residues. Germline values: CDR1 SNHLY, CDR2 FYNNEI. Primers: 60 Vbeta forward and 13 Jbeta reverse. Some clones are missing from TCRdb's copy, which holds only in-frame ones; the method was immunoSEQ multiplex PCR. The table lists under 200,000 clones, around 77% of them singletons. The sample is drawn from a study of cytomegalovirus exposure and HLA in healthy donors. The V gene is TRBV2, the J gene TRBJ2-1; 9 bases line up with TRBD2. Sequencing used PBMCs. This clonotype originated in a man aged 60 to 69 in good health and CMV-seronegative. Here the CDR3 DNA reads TGTGCCAGCAGGCAGTTTTCACGTCGCGGGGGGGCGTCCTACAATGAGCAGTTCTTC. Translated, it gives CASRQFSRRGGASYNEQFF.